Below, 6 T cell receptor beta chains from the same sample are listed, as sequenced in a study of blood T cell repertoires in COVID-19. Profiling relied on immunoSEQ multiplex PCR, and the TCRdb table lists in-frame clones only, not all of them. Here the sample spans approximately 99,000 clones, approximately 80% being singletons. Input material: peripheral blood. These receptors originate from a woman aged 70-85 years with acute or convalescent COVID-19.

The rearrangement joins TRBV5-1 to TRBJ2-6; D perhaps matches TRBD1 (6 bases). Germline V gene data show CDR1 as SGHRS and CDR2 as YFSETQ. The V and J ends lost 0 bases and 2 bases respectively, with 9 bases between them. The CDR3 runs 16 residues. The CDR3: CASSLEGVPGANVLTF. CDR3 bases: TGCGCCAGCAGCTTGGAGGGGGTCCCTGGGGCCAACGTCCTGACTTTC.

There are a few counts of this clone. This sequence joins TRBV7-2 and TRBJ2-1; D ambiguous. Germline V gene lookup returns CDR1 SGHTA and CDR2 FQGNSA. The CDR3 covers 15 residues. Trimming removed 2 bases from V and 6 bases from J, with 14 bases in between. The CDR3: CASSLSSGYSNEQFF. Written as DNA, the CDR3 is TGTGCCAGCAGCTTATCCTCAGGCTACAGCAATGAGCAGTTCTTC.

The chain links TRBV7-9 to TRBJ1-5; weak D call: TRBD1 (5 bases). The CDR3 contains 14 residues. V was pared by 5 bases and J by 0 bases, with 8 bases between. In germline, CDR1 is SEHNR, CDR2 FQNEAQ (reference sequence). CDR3 protein: CASSDSYSNQPQHF. For the CDR3, the DNA is TGTGCCAGCAGCGACAGTTATAGCAATCAGCCCCAGCATTTT.

The rearrangement joins TRBV7-8 to TRBJ2-1; 8 bases are a match to TRBD2. CDR3 length: 15 residues. The germline V gene has CDR1 SGHVS and CDR2 FQNEAQ. After removal of 5 bases from V and 3 bases from J, the junction contained 6 bases not matched to a gene. This CDR3 reads CASSISGVLYNEQFF. In DNA form, the CDR3 reads TGTGCCAGCAGCATTAGCGGGGTTCTCTACAATGAGCAGTTCTTC.

V and J are TRBV7-3 and TRBJ2-5, with 12 positions matching TRBD2. The CDR3 has 15 amino acids. Per the germline V gene, CDR1 is SGHTA and CDR2 is FQGTGA. V shed 5 bases and J 2 bases; nucleotides not matched to a gene: 3. CDR3 sequence: CASSVTSGGQETQYF. The CDR3 coding sequence is TGTGCCAGCAGCGTGACTAGCGGGGGACAAGAGACCCAGTACTTC.

The genes are TRBV9 and TRBJ1-5, with a tentative D call TRBD1 (6 bases). CDR3 length: 13 amino acids. V lost 10 bases and J lost 1, with 12 bases in between. Germline CDR1 reads SGDLS; CDR2 reads YYNGEE. The CDR3 DNA follows: TGTGCCCCCCGGGGGGCGAGCAATCAGCCCCAGCATTTT. This sequence encodes CAPRGASNQPQHF.